This TCR beta chain derives from a study of cytotoxic CD8 clonotypes in ibrutinib-treated CLL. Assay used: immunoSEQ multiplex PCR; TCRdb lists only in-frame clones, some missing. Here the sample spans 30,000 to 40,000 clones, about 70% being singletons. CDR1 is SGHAT, CDR2 FQNNGV, per germline. J was trimmed by 6 bases and V by 5 bases; bases with no gene match: 5. This CDR3 contains 15 residues. The sample here was PBMCs, taken before ibrutinib treatment. This TCR came from a human donor with chronic lymphocytic leukemia. This chain joins TRBV11-2 and TRBJ2-7, with 15 bases aligning to TRBD2. The DNA of the CDR3 is TGTGCCAGCAGCCCTCCGGGACTAGCGGGAGGCGAGCAGTACTTC. Translated: CASSPPGLAGGEQYF.